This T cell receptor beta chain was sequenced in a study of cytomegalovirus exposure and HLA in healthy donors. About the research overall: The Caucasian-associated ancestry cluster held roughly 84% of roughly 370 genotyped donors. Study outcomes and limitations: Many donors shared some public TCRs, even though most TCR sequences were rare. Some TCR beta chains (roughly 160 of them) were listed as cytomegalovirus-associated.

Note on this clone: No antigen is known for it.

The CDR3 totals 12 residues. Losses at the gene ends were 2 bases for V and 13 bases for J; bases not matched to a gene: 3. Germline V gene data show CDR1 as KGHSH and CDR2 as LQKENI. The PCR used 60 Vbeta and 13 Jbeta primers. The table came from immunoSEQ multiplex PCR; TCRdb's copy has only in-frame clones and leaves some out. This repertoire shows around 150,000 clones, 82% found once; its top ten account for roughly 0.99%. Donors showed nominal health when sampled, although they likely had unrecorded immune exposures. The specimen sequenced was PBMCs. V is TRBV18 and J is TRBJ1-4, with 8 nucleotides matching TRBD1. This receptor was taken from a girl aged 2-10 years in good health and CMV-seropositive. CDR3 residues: CASSPRQGPLFF. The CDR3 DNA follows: TGTGCCAGCTCACCAAGACAGGGGCCACTGTTTTTT.